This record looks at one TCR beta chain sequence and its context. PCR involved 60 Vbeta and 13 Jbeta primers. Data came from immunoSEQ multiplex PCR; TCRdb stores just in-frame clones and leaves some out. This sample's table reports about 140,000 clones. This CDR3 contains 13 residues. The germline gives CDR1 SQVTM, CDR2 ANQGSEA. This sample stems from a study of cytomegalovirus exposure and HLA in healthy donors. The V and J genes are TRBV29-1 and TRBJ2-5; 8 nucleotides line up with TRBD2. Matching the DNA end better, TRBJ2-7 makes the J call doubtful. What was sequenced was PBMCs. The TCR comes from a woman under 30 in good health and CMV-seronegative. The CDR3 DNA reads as TGCAGCGTTGAAGGAGCGGGGGACTACGAGCAGTACTTC. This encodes CSVEGAGDYEQYF.